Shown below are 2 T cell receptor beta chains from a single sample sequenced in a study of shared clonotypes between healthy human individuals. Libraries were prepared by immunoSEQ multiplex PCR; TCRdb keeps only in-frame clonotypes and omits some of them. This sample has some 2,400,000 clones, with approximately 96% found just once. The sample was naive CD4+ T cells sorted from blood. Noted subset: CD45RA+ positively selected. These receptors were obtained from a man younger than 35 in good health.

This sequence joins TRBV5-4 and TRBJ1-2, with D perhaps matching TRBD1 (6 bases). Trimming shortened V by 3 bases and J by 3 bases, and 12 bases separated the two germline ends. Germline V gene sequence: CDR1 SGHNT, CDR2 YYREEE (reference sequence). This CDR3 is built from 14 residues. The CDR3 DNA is TGTGCCAGCAGCTCTGGAGGGGGGGACTATGGCTACACCTTC. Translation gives CASSSGGGDYGYTF.

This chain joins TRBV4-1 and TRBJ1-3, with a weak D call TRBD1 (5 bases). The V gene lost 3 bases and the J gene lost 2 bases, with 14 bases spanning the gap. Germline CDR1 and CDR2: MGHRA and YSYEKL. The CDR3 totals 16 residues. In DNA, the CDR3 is TGCGCCAGCAGCCATCCGGGGCGGGACCCTGGAAACACCATATATTTT. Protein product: CASSHPGRDPGNTIYF.